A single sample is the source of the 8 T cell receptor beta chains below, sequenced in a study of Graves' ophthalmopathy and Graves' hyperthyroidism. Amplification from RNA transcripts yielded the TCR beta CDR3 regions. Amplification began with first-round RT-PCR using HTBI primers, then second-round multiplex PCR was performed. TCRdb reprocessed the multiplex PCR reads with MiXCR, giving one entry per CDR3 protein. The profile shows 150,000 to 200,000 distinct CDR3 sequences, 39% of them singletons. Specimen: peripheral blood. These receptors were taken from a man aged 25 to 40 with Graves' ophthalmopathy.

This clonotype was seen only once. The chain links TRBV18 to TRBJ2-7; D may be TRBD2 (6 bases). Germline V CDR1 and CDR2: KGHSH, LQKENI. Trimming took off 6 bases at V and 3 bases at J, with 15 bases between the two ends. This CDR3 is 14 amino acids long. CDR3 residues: CASSPISGVYEQYF. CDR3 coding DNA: TGTGCCAGCTCCCCTATATCGGGAGTCTACGAGCAGTACTTC.

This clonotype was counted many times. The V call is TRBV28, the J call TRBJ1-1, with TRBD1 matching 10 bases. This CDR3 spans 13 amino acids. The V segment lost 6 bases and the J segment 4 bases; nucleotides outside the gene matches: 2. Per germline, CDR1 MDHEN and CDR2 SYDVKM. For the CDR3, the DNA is TGTGCCAGCAGCTGGACAGGGGGCACTGAAGCTTTCTTT. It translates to CASSWTGGTEAFF. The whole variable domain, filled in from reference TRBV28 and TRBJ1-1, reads DVKVTQSSRYLVKRTGEKVFLECVQDMDHENMFWYRQDPGLGLRLIYFSYDVKMKEKGDIPEGYSVSREKKERFSLILESASTNQTSMYLCASSWTGGTEAFFGQGTRLTVV.

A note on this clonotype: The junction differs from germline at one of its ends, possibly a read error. The CDR3 bases are TGCAGTGCTCGAGATATGGGGGGCGGGCGACAAACAATATATGGCTACACCTTC. It yields the protein CSARDMGGGRQTIYGYTF. The chain carries TRBV20-1 and TRBJ1-2, with D perhaps matching TRBD1 (6 bases). CDR1 is DFQATT and CDR2 is SNEGSKA in the germline V gene (reference sequence). The CDR3 loop spans 18 amino acids.

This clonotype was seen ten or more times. CDR3 amino acids: CASSHNPDGSNYGYTF. In DNA form, the CDR3 reads TGTGCCAGCAGCCATAACCCGGACGGCTCTAACTATGGCTACACCTTC. The chain couples TRBV11-1 to TRBJ1-2; D is uncertain. The CDR3 covers 16 residues. Per germline, CDR1 SGHAT and CDR2 FQDESV (reference sequence). Trimming took off 5 bases at V and 0 bases at J, with 16 bases between the two ends.

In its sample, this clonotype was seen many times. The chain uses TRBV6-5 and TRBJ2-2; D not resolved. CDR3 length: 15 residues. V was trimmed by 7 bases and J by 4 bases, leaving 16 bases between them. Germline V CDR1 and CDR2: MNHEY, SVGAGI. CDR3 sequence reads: CASTPVLAGTGELFF. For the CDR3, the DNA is TGTGCCAGCACCCCGGTTTTGGCTGGCACCGGGGAGCTGTTTTTT.

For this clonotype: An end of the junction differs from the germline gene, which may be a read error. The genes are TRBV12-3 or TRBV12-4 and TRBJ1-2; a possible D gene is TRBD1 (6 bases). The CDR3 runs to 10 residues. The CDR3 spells CASSTGTARF. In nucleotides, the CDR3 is TGTGCCAGCAGCACAGGGACGGCACGTTTC.

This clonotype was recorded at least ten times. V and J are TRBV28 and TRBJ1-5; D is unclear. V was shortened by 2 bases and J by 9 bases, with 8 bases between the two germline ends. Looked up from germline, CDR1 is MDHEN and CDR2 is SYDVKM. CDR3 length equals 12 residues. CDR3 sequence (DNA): TGTGCCAGCAGTTTAGAATTGCTGCCCCAGCATTTT. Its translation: CASSLELLPQHF.

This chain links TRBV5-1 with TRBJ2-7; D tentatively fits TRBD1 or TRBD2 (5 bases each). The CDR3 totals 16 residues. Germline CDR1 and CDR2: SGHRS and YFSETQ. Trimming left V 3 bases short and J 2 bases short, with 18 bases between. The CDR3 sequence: CASSWSKTGPPYEQYF. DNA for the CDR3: TGCGCCAGCAGCTGGAGTAAAACGGGGCCCCCCTACGAGCAGTACTTC.